The 8 T cell receptor beta chains reported below all come from one sample, sequenced in a study of T cell responses to AZD1222 COVID-19 vaccine. Measured with immunoSEQ multiplex PCR; TCRdb has only the in-frame clones, and not every one. Of about 110,000 clones in the sample, roughly 92% were seen once. The source was peripheral blood, collected 28 days after the second AZD1222 dose. The receptors stem from an adult who received the AZD1222 COVID-19 vaccine.

This clone was counted once. The rearrangement uses TRBV27 and TRBJ1-1, with D maybe TRBD1 (5 bases). Germline V gives CDR1 MNHEY, CDR2 SMNVEV (reference sequence). V lost 2 bases to trimming and J lost 1 base, with 20 bases between them. CDR3 length: 18 residues. The CDR3 reads CASSLQGRQGGWNTEAFF. The CDR3 bases are TGTGCCAGCAGTTTACAAGGGCGGCAGGGTGGGTGGAACACTGAAGCTTTCTTT.

This clone appeared once. The genes are TRBV11-1 and TRBJ1-1; a weak D match, TRBD1 (5 bases). The CDR3 is made up of 16 amino acids. Germline CDR1 reads SGHAT; CDR2 reads FQDESV (reference sequence). V dropped 4 bases and J dropped 1 base, with 16 bases sitting between them. The DNA of the CDR3 is TGTGCCAGCAGCTCCCAGGGTGAGCGGAAGAACACTGAAGCTTTCTTT. This sequence encodes CASSSQGERKNTEAFF.

The chain couples TRBV12-3 or TRBV12-4 to TRBJ2-5; either TRBD1 or TRBD2 may supply D (5 bases each). The CDR3 consists of 13 residues. V shed 3 bases and J shed 5 bases, with 10 bases lying between them. The DNA of the CDR3 is TGTGCCAGCAGTTTCCGGGGCTGGGAGACCCAGTACTTC. Protein product: CASSFRGWETQYF.

V is TRBV12-5 and J is TRBJ1-2, with 9 bases matching TRBD1. The CDR3 consists of 16 residues. After removal of 2 bases from V and 2 bases from J, the junction contained 6 bases not matched to a gene. Germline V gives CDR1 LGHNT, CDR2 FRNRAP. CDR3 region: CASGLRAGTGNYGYTF. The CDR3 DNA sequence: TGTGCTAGTGGTTTGAGAGCCGGGACAGGGAACTATGGCTACACCTTC. The full variable domain, rest sourced from reference TRBV12-5 and TRBJ1-2, is DARVTQTPRHKVTEMGQEVTMRCQPILGHNTVFWYRQTMMQGLELLAYFRNRAPLDDSGMPKDRFSAEMPDATLATLKIQPSEPRDSAVYFCASGLRAGTGNYGYTFGSGTRLTVV.

The chain links TRBV5-4 to TRBJ1-3; D is undetermined. Per germline, CDR1 SGHNT and CDR2 YYREEE (reference sequence). V lost 5 bases to trimming and J lost 2 bases, with 11 bases between them. The CDR3 covers 14 residues. This chain's CDR3 is CASSSKGTGNTIYF. Here the CDR3 DNA reads TGTGCCAGCAGTTCCAAGGGCACTGGAAACACCATATATTTT.

In this sample, this clone turned up a few times. V is TRBV24-1 and J is TRBJ2-1, with 10 positions matching TRBD2. The CDR3 runs 15 residues. Germline V gives CDR1 KGHDR, CDR2 SFDVKD. V lost 3 bases, J lost 8 bases, and 6 bases stayed unmatched. The chain's CDR3 is CATSDISGGTDEQFF. The CDR3 DNA reads TGTGCCACCAGTGATATTAGCGGGGGGACCGATGAGCAGTTCTTC.

The rearrangement joins TRBV19 to TRBJ1-1; D remains ambiguous. V lost 4 bases to trimming and J lost 1 base, with 7 bases between them. Per germline, CDR1 LNHDA and CDR2 SQIVND (reference sequence). The CDR3 consists of 13 residues. The DNA of the CDR3 is TGTGCCAGTAGTAAATGGCCGAACACTGAAGCTTTCTTT. Protein product: CASSKWPNTEAFF. Full variable domain (remainder filled in from reference TRBV19 and TRBJ1-1): DGGITQSPKYLFRKEGQNVTLSCEQNLNHDAMYWYRQDPGQGLRLIYYSQIVNDFQKGDIAEGYSVSREKKESFPLTVTSAQKNPTAFYLCASSKWPNTEAFFGQGTRLTVV.

The rearrangement links TRBV18 to TRBJ1-1; D is unresolved. Germline CDR1 and CDR2: KGHSH and LQKENI. Deletions cut 2 bases from V and 5 bases from J, with 9 bases between. The CDR3 is 13 residues long. The CDR3 sequence: CASSPGVGTEAFF. CDR3 DNA sequence: TGTGCCAGCTCACCAGGGGTCGGGACTGAAGCTTTCTTT.